This T cell receptor (beta chain) was recorded in a study of cytomegalovirus exposure and HLA in healthy donors. Turning to the study itself: An earlier analysis found some 100 million unique TCR beta sequences from around 180 million T cells.

As concerns this clone: Its antigen remains unknown.

Study-level findings and limits: After further analysis at a later stage, 15,000 to 20,000 TCR beta sequences were associated with HLA alleles at 0.05 false discovery rate. According to a later analysis, donors in an Asian-associated ancestry cluster reportedly had fewer N-insertions than the roughly 670-donor mean.

Trimming stripped 0 bases from V and 7 bases from J, with 6 bases between. Germline V gives CDR1 SGDLS, CDR2 YYNGEE. The CDR3 extends over 12 amino acids. It was with 60 Vbeta and 13 Jbeta primers that the PCR ran. Under the authors' procedure: A follow-up analysis tallied some 80 million unique TCR beta chains, about 11 million shared. Repertoires were generated with immunoSEQ multiplex PCR, while TCRdb's copy carries only in-frame clones and drops some. V, J and clone size derive from that table, while D and trimming were established from the DNA sequence. Altogether over 200,000 clones are present, 70% to 85% being singletons, with the ten largest covering approximately 0.5%.

This TCR was sampled from a woman aged 40-49 years in good health and CMV-seronegative. V usage is TRBV9 and J usage is TRBJ2-3; D gene unclear. Sequenced material: PBMCs. The DNA of the CDR3 is TGTGCCAGCAGCGTAGGGCCGCATACGCAGTATTTT. Its translation: CASSVGPHTQYF.